The clone carrying this TCR beta chain was detected many times. These data belong to a study of T cells after yellow fever vaccination. TCRdb analysed the 5' RACE reads with MiXCR anew, one entry per CDR3 protein. Among almost 70,000 distinct CDR3 sequences listed, around 6.2% were seen once. Germline CDR1 is KGHSH and CDR2 is LQKENI. The V end lost 3 bases, the J end lost 3 bases, and 9 bases lay between the germline ends. The CDR3 extends over 14 amino acids. This receptor was obtained from a man between 18 and 35 years old who received the YFV17D yellow fever vaccine. The V and J genes are TRBV18 and TRBJ1-5, with D unclear. Sequencing used CD4+ T cells sorted from PBMCs, obtained roughly 14 days after the first yellow fever vaccination. CDR3 residues: CASSPSQSNQPQHF. CDR3 sequence (DNA): TGTGCCAGCTCACCGAGTCAGTCCAATCAGCCCCAGCATTTT.